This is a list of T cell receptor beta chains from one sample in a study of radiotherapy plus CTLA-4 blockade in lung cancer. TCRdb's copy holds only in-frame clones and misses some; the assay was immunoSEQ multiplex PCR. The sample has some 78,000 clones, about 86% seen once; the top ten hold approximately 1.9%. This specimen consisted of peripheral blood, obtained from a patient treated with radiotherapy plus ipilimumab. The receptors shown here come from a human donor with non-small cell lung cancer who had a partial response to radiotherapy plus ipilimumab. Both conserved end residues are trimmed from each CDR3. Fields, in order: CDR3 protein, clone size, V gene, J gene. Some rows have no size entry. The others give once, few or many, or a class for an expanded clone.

CDR3: ASSLRSTDTQY
size: NA
V: TRBV6-1
J: TRBJ2-3

CDR3: ASGGGRAQDNEQF
size: once
V: TRBV19
J: TRBJ2-1

CDR3: ASSGRGLNNEKLF
size: NA
V: TRBV25-1
J: TRBJ1-4

CDR3: ASSQDTDTQY
size: NA
V: TRBV5-1
J: TRBJ2-3

CDR3: ASSSRQAGTGELF
size: NA
V: TRBV7-2
J: TRBJ2-2

CDR3: ASVPGQIYEQY
size: few
V: TRBV6-1
J: TRBJ2-7

CDR3: ASSQVVNEKLF
size: NA
V: TRBV4-2
J: TRBJ1-4

CDR3: ASSIVGLAKNIQY
size: NA
V: TRBV19
J: TRBJ2-4

CDR3: AWSGRDRGEQY
size: NA
V: TRBV30
J: TRBJ2-7

CDR3: ASSLTGSKTGELF
size: NA
V: TRBV7-2
J: TRBJ2-2

CDR3: ASSPGTASHEQY
size: NA
V: TRBV6-1
J: TRBJ2-7

CDR3: ASSPDSSGNTIY
size: NA
V: TRBV25-1
J: TRBJ1-3

CDR3: ATQSQGIGANVLT
size: NA
V: TRBV2
J: TRBJ2-6

CDR3: ASSRSGGNTGELF
size: NA
V: TRBV6-1
J: TRBJ2-2

CDR3: ASSGLAQETQY
size: NA
V: TRBV18
J: TRBJ2-5

CDR3: ASSSGLRGTEAF
size: NA
V: TRBV5-1
J: TRBJ1-1

CDR3: ASSLYSGTTDTQY
size: NA
V: TRBV7-8
J: TRBJ2-3

CDR3: ASDRTGVDQPQH
size: NA
V: TRBV6-1
J: TRBJ1-5